The clone carrying this T cell receptor beta chain was seen many times. V was clipped by 4 bases and J by 2 bases, with 15 bases between them. This CDR3 is 16 amino acids long. The sample belongs to a study of identical twins. TCRdb independently ran MiXCR on the 5' RACE reads; one entry per CDR3 protein. Here the sample spans roughly 240,000 distinct CDR3 sequences, 7% being singletons. Every sampled donor was Caucasian and healthy. Separately, the same data were catalogued under a study of yellow fever vaccine responses in identical twins.

This clonotype was sampled from a woman under 30 in good health. The rearrangement links TRBV12-3 or TRBV12-4 to TRBJ2-1; possible D gene TRBD2, 6 bases. Sample: memory (CD45RO+) T cells sorted from blood. The CDR3 coding sequence is TGTGCCAGCAGTTCCCCGACTAGGAGTGCCTACAATGAGCAGTTCTTC. It codes for CASSSPTRSAYNEQFF.